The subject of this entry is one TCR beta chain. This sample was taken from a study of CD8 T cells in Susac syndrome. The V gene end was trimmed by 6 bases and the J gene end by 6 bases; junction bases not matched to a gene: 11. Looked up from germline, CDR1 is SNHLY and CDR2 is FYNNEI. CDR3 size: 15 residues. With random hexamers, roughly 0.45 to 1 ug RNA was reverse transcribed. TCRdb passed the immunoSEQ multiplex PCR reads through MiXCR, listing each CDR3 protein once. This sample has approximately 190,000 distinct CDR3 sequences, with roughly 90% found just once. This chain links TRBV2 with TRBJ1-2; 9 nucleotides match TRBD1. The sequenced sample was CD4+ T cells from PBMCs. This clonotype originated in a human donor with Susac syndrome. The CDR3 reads CASSGGLQGADGYTF. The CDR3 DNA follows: TGTGCCAGCAGCGGGGGATTACAGGGGGCGGATGGCTACACCTTC.